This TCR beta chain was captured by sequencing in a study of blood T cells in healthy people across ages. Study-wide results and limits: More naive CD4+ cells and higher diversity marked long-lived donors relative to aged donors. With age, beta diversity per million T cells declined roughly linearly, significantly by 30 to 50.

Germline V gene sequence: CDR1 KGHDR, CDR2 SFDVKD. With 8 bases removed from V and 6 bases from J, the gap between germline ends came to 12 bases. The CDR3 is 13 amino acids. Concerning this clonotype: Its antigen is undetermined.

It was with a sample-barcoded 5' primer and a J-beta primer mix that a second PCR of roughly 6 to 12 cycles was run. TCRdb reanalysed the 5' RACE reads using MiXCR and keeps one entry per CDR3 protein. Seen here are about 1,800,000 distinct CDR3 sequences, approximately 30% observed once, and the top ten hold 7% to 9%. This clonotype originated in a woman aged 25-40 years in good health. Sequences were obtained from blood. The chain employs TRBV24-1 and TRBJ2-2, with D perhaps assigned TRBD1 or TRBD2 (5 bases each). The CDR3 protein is CATTRGSAGELFF. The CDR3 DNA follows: TGTGCCACCACGAGGGGATCAGCCGGGGAGCTGTTTTTT.